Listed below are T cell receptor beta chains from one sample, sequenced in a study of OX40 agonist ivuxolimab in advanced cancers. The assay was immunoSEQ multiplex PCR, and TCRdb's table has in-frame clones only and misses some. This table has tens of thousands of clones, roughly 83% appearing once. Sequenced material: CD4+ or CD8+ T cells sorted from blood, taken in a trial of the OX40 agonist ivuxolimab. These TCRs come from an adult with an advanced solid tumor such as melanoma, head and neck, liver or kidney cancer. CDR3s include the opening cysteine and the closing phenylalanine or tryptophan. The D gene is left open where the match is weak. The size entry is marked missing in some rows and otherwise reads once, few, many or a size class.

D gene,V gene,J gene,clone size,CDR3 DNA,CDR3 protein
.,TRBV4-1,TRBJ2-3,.,TGCGCCAGCAGCCAAGAGTGGGGGGCAGCGGGCACAGATACGCAGTATTTT,CASSQEWGAAGTDTQYF
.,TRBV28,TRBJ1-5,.,TGTGCCAGCTCCCGGGGAGGGTCAAGCAATCAGCCCCAGCATTTT,CASSRGGSSNQPQHF
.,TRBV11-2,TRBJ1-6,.,TGTGCCAGCAGCGGCAGTGGGTGGTCACCCCTCCACTTT,CASSGSGWSPLHF
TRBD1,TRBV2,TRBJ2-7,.,TGTGCCAGCAGCGGGACAGGGCAAACCTACGAGCAGTACTTC,CASSGTGQTYEQYF
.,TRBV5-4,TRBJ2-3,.,TGTGCCAGCAGCGACAAGGCGAGCGCAGATACGCAGTATTTT,CASSDKASADTQYF
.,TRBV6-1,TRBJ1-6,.,TGTGCCAGCAGCTTTGGGGGCTCCTATAATTCACCCCTCCACTTT,CASSFGGSYNSPLHF
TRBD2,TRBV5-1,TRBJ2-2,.,TGCGCCAGCAGCTCTGAGCGGGGACCGAACACCGGGGAGCTGTTTTTT,CASSSERGPNTGELFF
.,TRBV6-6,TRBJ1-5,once,TGTGCCAGCAGTTACGGCTCAGGGGAAGGAGGTCAGCCCCAGCATTTT,CASSYGSGEGGQPQHF
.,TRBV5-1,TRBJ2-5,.,TGCGCCAGCAGCTTGGGGACAGATTCCCAAGAGACCCAGTACTTC,CASSLGTDSQETQYF
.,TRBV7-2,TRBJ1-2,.,TGTGCCAGCAGCCCTAGCGGACTACTCTATGGCTACACCTTC,CASSPSGLLYGYTF
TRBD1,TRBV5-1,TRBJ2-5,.,TGCGCCAGCAGCGTAGGTGACAGGGTAGTAGGAGAGACCCAGTACTTC,CASSVGDRVVGETQYF
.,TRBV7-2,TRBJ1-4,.,TGTGCCAGCAGCGGGCTACAGAGTGAAAAACTGTTTTTT,CASSGLQSEKLFF
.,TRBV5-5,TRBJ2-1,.,TGTGCCAGCGTGTTAACAGAGGCTCACAATGAGCAGTTCTTC,CASVLTEAHNEQFF
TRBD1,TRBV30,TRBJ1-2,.,TGTGCCTGGAGTGTGGGGACAGCTAACTATGGCTACACCTTC,CAWSVGTANYGYTF
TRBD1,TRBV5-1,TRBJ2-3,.,TGCGCCAGCAGCTTGTCGGGACAGCTCACAGATACGCAGTATTTT,CASSLSGQLTDTQYF
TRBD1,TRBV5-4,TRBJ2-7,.,TGTGCCAGCAGAAGGGACAGGGCGGGCCTCTACGAGCAGTACTTC,CASRRDRAGLYEQYF
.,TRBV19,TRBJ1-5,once,TGTGCCAGTAGTATAGCCGGGGGGAGCAATCAGCCCCAGCATTTT,CASSIAGGSNQPQHF
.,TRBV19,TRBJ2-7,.,TGTGCCAGTAGAACTAACGGAGCTGGGGGCGAGCAGTACTTC,CASRTNGAGGEQYF
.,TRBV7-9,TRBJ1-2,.,TGTGCCAGCAGCTTTACGGACAGAAACTATGGCTACACCTTC,CASSFTDRNYGYTF
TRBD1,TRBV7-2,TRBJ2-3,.,TGTGCCAGCAGTCCAGGGGGCACGCAGTATTTT,CASSPGGTQYF
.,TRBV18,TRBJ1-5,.,TGTGCCAGCTCACAACAGGGCTTTAGGGAGAATCAGCCCCAGCATTTT,CASSQQGFRENQPQHF
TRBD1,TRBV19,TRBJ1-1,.,TGTGCCAGTAAGGAGACAGGGGTGAACACTGAAGCTTTCTTT,CASKETGVNTEAFF
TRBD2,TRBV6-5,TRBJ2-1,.,TGTGCCAGCAGTTCCGGGGGAGGGTACAATGAGCAGTTCTTC,CASSSGGGYNEQFF
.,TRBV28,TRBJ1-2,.,TGTGCCAGCAGTTTAGGTGGGTGGGCCGGCTACACCTTC,CASSLGGWAGYTF
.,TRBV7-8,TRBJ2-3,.,TGTGCCAGCAGCTTAGTAGACAGCACAGATACGCAGTATTTT,CASSLVDSTDTQYF
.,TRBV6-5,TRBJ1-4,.,TGTGCCAGCAGTTACTGGGGGGCGGCCGAGGGAAAACTGTTTTTT,CASSYWGAAEGKLFF
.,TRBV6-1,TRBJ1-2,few,TGTGCCAGCAGTGTGGGAGGGAAGGATGGCTACACCTTC,CASSVGGKDGYTF
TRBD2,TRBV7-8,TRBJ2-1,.,TGTGCCGGCAGCTTTAGCGGGGGGGCCTACAACGAGCAGTTCTTC,CAGSFSGGAYNEQFF
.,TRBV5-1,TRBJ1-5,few,TGCGCCAGCAGCTTGGAAGGACTCAATCAGCCCCAGCATTTT,CASSLEGLNQPQHF
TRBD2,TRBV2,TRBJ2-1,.,TGTGCCAGCAGTATGCTAGCGGGGGGGCCCACTTACAATGAGCAGTTCTTC,CASSMLAGGPTYNEQFF
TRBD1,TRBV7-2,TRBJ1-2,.,TGTGCCAGCAGCCAAGGACAGGGGTACTATGGCTACACCTTC,CASSQGQGYYGYTF
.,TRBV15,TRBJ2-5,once,TGTGCCACCAGCAGAGATCGGGCAAAGGAGACCCAGTACTTC,CATSRDRAKETQYF
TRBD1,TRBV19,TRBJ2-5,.,TGTGCCAGTAGTAGGGGAGCGGACAGGAGGGAGACCCAGTACTTC,CASSRGADRRETQYF
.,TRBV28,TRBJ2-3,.,TGTGCCAGCAGCATGGCAGCAGATACGCAGTATTTT,CASSMAADTQYF
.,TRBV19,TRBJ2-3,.,TGTGCCACCGCCGAGAGGGGGAGTTCAGATACGCAGTATTTT,CATAERGSSDTQYF
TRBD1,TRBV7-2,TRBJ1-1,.,TGTGCCAGCAGCACTCACAGGGGCCCGACTGAAGCTTTCTTT,CASSTHRGPTEAFF
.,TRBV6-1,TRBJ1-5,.,TGTGCCAGCAGTGTTGGTAGGGTAGGCAATCAGCCCCAGCATTTT,CASSVGRVGNQPQHF
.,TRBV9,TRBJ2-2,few,TGTGCCAGCAGCCAGACGGGTCCAGGGGAGCTGTTTTTT,CASSQTGPGELFF
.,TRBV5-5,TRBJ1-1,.,TGTGCCAGCAGCTCCCGAGCGGACACTGAAGCTTTCTTT,CASSSRADTEAFF
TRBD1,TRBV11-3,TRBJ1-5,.,TGTGCCAGCAGCTTCGGGGACAGGGAAAGCAATCAGCCCCAGCATTTT,CASSFGDRESNQPQHF
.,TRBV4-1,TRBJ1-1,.,TGCGCCAGCAGCCAAGTGGGTAGGACGGCAAACACTGAAGCTTTCTTT,CASSQVGRTANTEAFF
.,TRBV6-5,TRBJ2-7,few,TGTGCCAGCAGTGACCTCGACCGAAAGGAGCAGTACTTC,CASSDLDRKEQYF
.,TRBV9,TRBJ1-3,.,TGTGCCAGCAGTCTTTCTATCTCTGGAAACACCATATATTTT,CASSLSISGNTIYF
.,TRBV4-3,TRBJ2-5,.,TGCGCCAGCAGCCAAGACGGGCGGGGCCGGGGGGAGACCCAGTACTTC,CASSQDGRGRGETQYF